This TCR beta chain was recovered during a study of blood T cell repertoires in COVID-19. Study-wide context: Acute and convalescent COVID-19 specimens originated in the United States, Italy and Spain. PBMCs, B-cell-depleted T cells, or T cells provided the cDNA or gDNA that made up the material.

Original handling: Using reference gene primer amplification, nucleated cell counts were estimated. The repertoire was sequenced with immunoSEQ multiplex PCR; TCRdb's copy has only in-frame clones and lacks some. V, J and clone size are those of that table, while D and trimming were read from the DNA. Of about 100,000 clones in the sample, 90% to 95% are singletons; the top ten hold over 1.5%. Unmatched junction bases numbered 8, after V lost 8 bases and J lost 8 bases. CDR3 length: 13 residues. In germline, CDR1 is SNHLY, CDR2 FYNNEI. Source material: peripheral blood. The rearrangement links TRBV2 to TRBJ2-1; TRBD1 matches 8 bases. This sequence was found in a man aged 55 to 70 with acute or convalescent COVID-19. The CDR3 DNA is TGTGCCAGCTCTAAGGACAGGGTATATGAGCAGTTCTTC. Residues: CASSKDRVYEQFF.